The subject of this entry is one TCR beta chain. What antigen it recognizes has not been identified. No much larger clone is present one base from it, and per-base qualities are unavailable. The donors were roughly 39 Caucasian individuals from Russia, aged 6 to 90 years, who were systemically healthy. Each donor gave 9.5 to 10 milliliters of peripheral blood, drawn into EDTA-treated Vacutainer tubes. PBMCs were isolated by Ficoll-Paque density-gradient centrifugation, with at least 6 million obtained per sample. Trizol reagent was used to extract total RNA from PBMCs, with at least 6 micrograms per sample. Naive CD45RAhigh/CD27high T cell percentages were measured by flow cytometry on a PBMC aliquot from every donor. The sample is drawn from a study of blood T cells in healthy people across ages (dated by TCRdb to about 2015). General notes on the study: In model experiments, template switching captured about one uniquely barcoded TCR beta cDNA molecule for every two T cells. To track age-related changes in TCR beta repertoire diversity, the study relied on deep sequencing normalized with unique cDNA molecular identifiers. The donors were split into four age groups: young (average 16 years), middle-aged (over 35), aged (62) and long-lived (over 80). To avoid experimental bias, donors of different ages were spread randomly across the sequencing lanes. Using the same blood draw, the study looked at two additional independent replicas of 1 million unique cDNA reads for two donors, one aged 18 to 30 and the other aged 80 or older.

The library was prepared using 5' RACE. The instrument was an Illumina HiSeq 2500. A second PCR of about 7 to 12 cycles was run with a J-beta primer mix and a sample-barcoded 5' primer. Each TCR beta cDNA molecule received a unique molecular identifier from a template-switch 5' adaptor carrying 12 random nucleotides. At least 2.5 million CDR3-containing paired-end reads were obtained from each sample. All of the RNA was converted into first-strand cDNA using the Mint cDNA synthesis kit, with a TRBC-specific oligonucleotide serving as the primer. Following uracil-DNA glycosylase treatment, a first 18-cycle PCR with universal primers M1SS and BC2_uni_R was performed on all cDNA. From the authors' description of their analysis: Normalization of each sample was performed by random selection of 1 million high-quality reads, each carrying a distinct molecular identifier. Reads sharing molecular identifiers were discarded rather than binned into consensus sequences. MiTCR, set to a Q25 quality threshold and the strictest error-elimination algorithm, was used for CDR3 identification, clonotype clustering and error correction. Lower-bound total TCR beta diversity was estimated with a nonparametric unseen species model using Euler transformation. TCRdb took the public reads, trimmed them with fastp at Q25, ran MiXCR for clone calling and kept in-frame beta chains. CDR3 protein sequences are deduplicated, and each keeps its most common genes and DNA. What appears here as the V and J calls and clone size reflects TCRdb's work, not the paper's. In all, the sample holds approximately 850,000 distinct CDR3 sequences, and roughly 60% of those were seen once. The ten largest account for 22% of the sample.

Study-wide conclusions, independent of this receptor: Estimates of total diversity based on one million sequenced T cells were considered lower bounds and underestimates. The long-lived group showed more naive CD4+ T cells, fewer expanded clones and increased TCR diversity than the aged group, suggesting age selection. A strong correlation was found between observed TCR beta diversity and the percentage of naive T cells measured by flow cytometry. Conclusive comparison of naive and antigen-experienced compartments was prevented by the profiling of bulk unsorted PBMCs. The CMV infection status of donors was not known, potentially confounding age-related changes in expanded clonotypes. Observed TCR beta diversity per million T cells fell roughly linearly with age, and a significant reduction was already apparent by age around 40.

Relative to germline, V is missing 6 bases and J is missing 6 bases, with 3 bases of the junction outside any gene match. CDR1 is given as MNHNS and CDR2 as SASEGT, both from the germline V gene. Measured from the cysteine to the phenylalanine, the CDR3 is 13 residues long. Of all the DNA, just the CDR3 is kept, 39 bases in frame from base 1. The rearranged chain carries TRBV6-1 and TRBJ2-1; the junction holds 9 bases that match TRBD2. This receptor was identified in a man aged 25 to 45 in good health. The sequenced sample consisted of blood. The CDR3 in this case is CASSPSGINEQFF. The DNA reads TGTGCCAGCAGCCCTAGCGGGATCAATGAGCAGTTCTTC.